This T cell receptor beta chain was profiled in a study of cytomegalovirus exposure and HLA in healthy donors. General observations from the study: In vitro data verified three CMV-associated chains as specific for CMV antigens.

Turning to this clone: As yet, its antigen is unknown.

Germline-derived CDR1 and CDR2 are LGHNA and YNFKEQ. CDR3 length equals 12 residues. V was pared by 5 bases and J by 7 bases, with 3 bases of the junction left unmatched. Measured with immunoSEQ multiplex PCR; TCRdb has only the in-frame clones, and not every one. Of about 120,000 clones detected, roughly nine tenths appear once; the ten largest clones hold around 1.9%. The donors were members of the validation cohort comprising some 120 subjects, separate from the roughly 690-subject first cohort. Sequenced material: PBMCs. J is TRBJ1-2 and V is TRBV4-2; 8 nucleotides match TRBD1. This TCR was sampled from a woman younger than 30 in good health and CMV-seronegative. For the CDR3, the DNA is TGTGCCAGCAGCATACAGGGGGGTGGCTACACCTTC. Translated, it gives CASSIQGGGYTF.